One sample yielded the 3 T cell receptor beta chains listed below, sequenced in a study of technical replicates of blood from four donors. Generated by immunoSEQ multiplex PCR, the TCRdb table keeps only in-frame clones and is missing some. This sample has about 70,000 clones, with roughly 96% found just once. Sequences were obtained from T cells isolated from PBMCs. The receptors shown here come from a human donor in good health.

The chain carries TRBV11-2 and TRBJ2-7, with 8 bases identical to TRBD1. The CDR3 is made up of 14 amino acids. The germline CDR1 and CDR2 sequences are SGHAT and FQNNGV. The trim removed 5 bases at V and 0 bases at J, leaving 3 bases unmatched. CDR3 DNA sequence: TGTGCCAGCAGCGTGGGACAGGTCTCCTACGAGCAGTACTTC. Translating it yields CASSVGQVSYEQYF.

CDR3 loop: CAWTGNTYNEQFF. CDR3 nucleotides: TGTGCCTGGACAGGAAACACCTACAATGAGCAGTTCTTC. V gene TRBV30 combines with J gene TRBJ2-1; no reliable D call. V dropped 4 bases and J dropped 2 bases, with 9 bases sitting between them. The CDR3 covers 13 residues. Germline V CDR1 and CDR2: GTSNPN, SVGIG (reference sequence).

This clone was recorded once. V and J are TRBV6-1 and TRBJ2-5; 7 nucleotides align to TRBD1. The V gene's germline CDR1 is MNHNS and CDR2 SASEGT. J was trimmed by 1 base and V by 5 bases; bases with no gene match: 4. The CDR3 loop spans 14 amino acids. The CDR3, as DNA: TGTGCCAGCAGTCCATGGACAGGCCAAGAGACCCAGTACTTC. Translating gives CASSPWTGQETQYF.